A selection of T cell receptor beta chains follows, all from one sample in a study of T cell responses to AZD1222 COVID-19 vaccine. Some clones are missing from TCRdb's copy, which holds only in-frame ones; the method was immunoSEQ multiplex PCR. The table includes roughly 120,000 clones, about 86% detected once. The sequencing here drew on peripheral blood, taken 28 days after the second AZD1222 dose. The origin of the receptors is an adult who received the AZD1222 COVID-19 vaccine. Both conserved end residues are part of each CDR3. Each record gives: J gene, clone size, V gene, D gene, CDR3 protein, CDR3 DNA. D genes are given only for firm matches. Expanded clones are given a class, and other clones once, few, many or no size at all.

TRBJ1-4 | NA | TRBV15 | NA | CATSRAAGATNEKLFF | TGTGCCACCAGCAGAGCCGCCGGTGCAACTAATGAAAAACTGTTTTTT
TRBJ2-1 | NA | TRBV9 | NA | CASSASNQGYNEQFF | TGTGCCAGCAGCGCCTCAAACCAGGGTTACAATGAGCAGTTCTTC
TRBJ2-7 | NA | TRBV11-2 | NA | CASSFTGSDEQYF | TGTGCCAGCAGCTTCACAGGGAGCGACGAGCAGTACTTC
TRBJ1-2 | NA | TRBV14 | TRBD1 | CASSLADRFPNYGYTF | TGTGCCAGCAGCCTCGCGGACAGGTTCCCTAACTATGGCTACACCTTC
TRBJ2-6 | NA | TRBV27 | NA | CASRPFQAGANVLTF | TGTGCCAGCAGGCCATTCCAGGCCGGGGCCAACGTCCTGACTTTC
TRBJ2-1 | NA | TRBV7-3 | TRBD2 | CASSGGAGGLYNEQFF | TGTGCCAGCAGCGGCGGCGCGGGAGGGCTCTACAATGAGCAGTTCTTC
TRBJ2-1 | NA | TRBV2 | TRBD2 | CASMTREEYNEQFF | TGTGCCAGCATGACGCGGGAGGAGTACAATGAGCAGTTCTTC
TRBJ2-7 | many | TRBV6-2/TRBV6-3 | NA | CASSYSKDLPFYEQYF | TGTGCCAGCAGTTACTCGAAGGACTTACCCTTCTACGAGCAGTACTTC
TRBJ2-7 | NA | TRBV3-1/TRBV3-2 | TRBD1 | CASSQDPGRTGREQYF | TGTGCCAGCAGCCAAGATCCCGGCCGGACAGGGCGTGAGCAGTACTTC
TRBJ1-1 | NA | TRBV4-3 | NA | CASSQDGSSEAFF | TGCGCCAGCAGCCAAGACGGGAGTTCTGAAGCTTTCTTT
TRBJ1-1 | NA | TRBV5-4 | NA | CASSLGQGGTEAFF | TGTGCCAGCAGCTTGGGTCAGGGTGGAACTGAAGCTTTCTTT
TRBJ1-2 | NA | TRBV7-2 | NA | CASSVDSGYGYTF | TGTGCCAGCAGCGTAGACAGCGGATATGGCTACACCTTC
TRBJ1-3 | NA | TRBV19 | NA | CASRKGRQESSGNTIYF | TGTGCCAGTAGAAAGGGGCGACAGGAGAGCTCTGGAAACACCATATATTTT
TRBJ1-2 | NA | TRBV5-1 | NA | CASSQGNPNYGYTF | TGCGCCAGCAGCCAGGGGAATCCGAACTATGGCTACACCTTC
TRBJ1-2 | NA | TRBV3-1/TRBV3-2 | NA | CASRASNYGYTF | TGTGCCAGCCGGGCCTCAAACTATGGCTACACCTTC
TRBJ1-6 | NA | TRBV27 | TRBD1 | CASSFNRGRSPLHF | TGTGCCAGCAGTTTCAACAGGGGGCGGTCACCCCTCCACTTT